These 12 T cell receptor beta chains came from one sample sequenced in a study of blood T cell repertoires in COVID-19. Sequencing was performed with immunoSEQ multiplex PCR; in TCRdb, only in-frame clones are kept and a portion is missing. The sample lists 150,000 to 200,000 clones, roughly 87% seen once, with around 1.2% in the top ten. Sequenced input: PBMCs or T cells enriched from blood (not recorded which). These receptors were collected from a human donor with acute COVID-19. The donor label of this sample is uncertain.

The CDR3 loop is CASSSGTDFYTDTQYF. CDR3 bases: TGTGCCAGCAGCTCCGGGACAGACTTTTACACAGATACGCAGTATTTT. This sequence joins TRBV11-2 and TRBJ2-3; the match to TRBD1 covers 7 bases. This CDR3 is built from 16 residues. Germline-derived CDR1 and CDR2 are SGHAT and FQNNGV. With 4 bases clipped from V and 2 bases from J, the junction kept 9 bases outside the gene matches.

This clone occurred once. One junction end does not reproduce the germline sequence, and a read error may be involved. This chain links TRBV24-1 with TRBJ1-2; 9 bases agree with TRBD1. Per the germline V gene, CDR1 is KGHDR and CDR2 is SFDVKD. This CDR3 is built from 13 residues. The CDR3 sequence: CATSTGGWYGYTF. As DNA, the CDR3 is TGTGCCACCAGTACAGGGGGCTGGTATGGCTACACTTTC.

J is TRBJ2-7 and V is TRBV18; TRBD1 matches 12 bases. Per germline, CDR1 KGHSH and CDR2 LQKENI. The CDR3 spans 14 residues. J was trimmed by 7 bases and V by 2 bases; bases with no gene match: 3. Here the CDR3 reads CASSPRDRGREQYF. In DNA form, the CDR3 reads TGTGCCAGCTCACCAAGGGACAGGGGGCGAGAGCAGTACTTC.

The chain is built from TRBV9 and TRBJ2-3; no definite D call. V lost 4 bases to trimming and J lost 1 base, with 13 bases between them. This CDR3 contains 15 residues. Germline V CDR1 and CDR2: SGDLS, YYNGEE. The CDR3 protein is CASSPRLLGTDTQYF. CDR3 DNA: TGTGCCAGCAGCCCCCGGTTACTGGGCACAGATACGCAGTATTTT.

The rearrangement uses TRBV28 and TRBJ1-5; 8 bases are shared with TRBD1. The CDR3 contains 17 residues. V shed 6 bases, J shed 2 bases, and the junction held 12 bases outside the gene matches. Germline V gene lookup returns CDR1 MDHEN and CDR2 SYDVKM. The CDR3 sequence is CASSPFSGGFGNQPQHF. CDR3 coding DNA: TGTGCCAGCAGCCCCTTTTCAGGGGGCTTTGGCAATCAGCCCCAGCATTTT.

This clone was counted once. The V and J genes are TRBV7-9 and TRBJ1-1; 8 bases align to TRBD1. Germline-derived CDR1 and CDR2 are SEHNR and FQNEAQ (reference sequence). The V gene end was trimmed by 2 bases and the J gene end by 5 bases; junction bases not matched to a gene: 10. This CDR3 comprises 16 residues. CDR3 nucleotides: TGTGCCAGCAGCTTAACCGGCAGGGGGCGTTGGACTGAAGCTTTCTTT. This encodes CASSLTGRGRWTEAFF.

CDR3 bases: TGCGCCAGCAGACTAAGGACAGGGAAAGATTCACCCCTCCACTTT. Protein: CASRLRTGKDSPLHF. The chain uses TRBV5-1 and TRBJ1-6; 8 bases map to TRBD1. This CDR3 spans 15 amino acids. J gave up 8 bases and V 5 bases, and 9 bases lay outside the gene matches. Germline CDR1 SGHRS, CDR2 YFSETQ.

The V gene is TRBV7-6, the J gene TRBJ2-7; 10 positions agree with TRBD2. Germline V gene data show CDR1 as SGHVS and CDR2 as FNYEAQ. The CDR3 contains 15 residues. V trimming: 8 bases; J trimming: 0 bases; junction bases outside the gene matches: 7. CDR3 protein: CASQRGTSASYEQYF. Written as DNA, the CDR3 is TGTGCCAGCCAGAGGGGGACTAGCGCCTCCTACGAGCAGTACTTC.

The V and J genes are TRBV11-2 and TRBJ2-7; 8 nucleotides line up with TRBD2. In germline, CDR1 is SGHAT, CDR2 FQNNGV. After removal of 5 bases from V and 3 bases from J, the junction contained 15 bases not matched to a gene. The CDR3 is 17 residues long. The chain's CDR3 is CASSPNPGAGGLYEQYF. The CDR3 coding sequence is TGTGCCAGCAGCCCTAACCCAGGGGCGGGGGGCCTCTACGAGCAGTACTTC.

This clone was seen a few times. V usage is TRBV6-6 and J usage is TRBJ2-7; the D is unclear. Trimming took 2 bases from V and 4 from J, leaving 9 bases between them. There are 13 residues in the CDR3. Germline V CDR1 and CDR2: MNHNY, SVGAGI (reference sequence). The CDR3 region has the DNA TGTGCCAGCAGTTACCGTCCGGTTTACGAGCAGTACTTC. This gives the protein CASSYRPVYEQYF.

Only one count was recorded for this clone. The rearrangement links TRBV6-5 to TRBJ1-2; 11 bases map to TRBD1. This CDR3 region has 16 residues. Per the germline V gene, CDR1 is MNHEY and CDR2 is SVGAGI. V trimming: 4 bases; J trimming: 5 bases; junction bases outside the gene matches: 9. For the CDR3, the DNA is TGTGCCAGCAGTTTCGGACAGGGGGCTTCCCTATATGGCTACACCTTC. It specifies CASSFGQGASLYGYTF.

This chain uses TRBV19 with TRBJ2-7; no firm D call. The germline gives CDR1 LNHDA, CDR2 SQIVND (reference sequence). CDR3 length: 14 residues. Trimming took off 3 bases at V and 1 base at J, with 10 bases between the two ends. The CDR3 loop reads CASSISADSYEQYF. CDR3 DNA: TGTGCCAGTAGTATCTCCGCAGATTCCTACGAGCAGTACTTC.